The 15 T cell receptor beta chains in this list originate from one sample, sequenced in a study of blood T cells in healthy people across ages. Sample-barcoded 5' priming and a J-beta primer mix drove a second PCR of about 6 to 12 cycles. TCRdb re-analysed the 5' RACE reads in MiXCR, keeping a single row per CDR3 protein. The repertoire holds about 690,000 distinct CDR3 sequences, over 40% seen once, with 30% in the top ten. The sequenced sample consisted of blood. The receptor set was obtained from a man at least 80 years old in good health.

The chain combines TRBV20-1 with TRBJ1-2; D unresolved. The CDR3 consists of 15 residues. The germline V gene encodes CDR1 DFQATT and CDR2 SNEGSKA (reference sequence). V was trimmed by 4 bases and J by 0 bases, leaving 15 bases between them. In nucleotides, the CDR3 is TGCAGTGCTAAGGAGGTTGGGAAAGCTAACTATGGCTACACCTTC. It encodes CSAKEVGKANYGYTF.

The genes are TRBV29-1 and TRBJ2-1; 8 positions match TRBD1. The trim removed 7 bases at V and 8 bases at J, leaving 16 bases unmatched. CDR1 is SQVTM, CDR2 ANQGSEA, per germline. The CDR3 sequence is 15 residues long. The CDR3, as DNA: TGCAGCGCTAACCCCTGGACAGGGATCCCGGATGAGCAGTTCTTC. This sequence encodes CSANPWTGIPDEQFF.

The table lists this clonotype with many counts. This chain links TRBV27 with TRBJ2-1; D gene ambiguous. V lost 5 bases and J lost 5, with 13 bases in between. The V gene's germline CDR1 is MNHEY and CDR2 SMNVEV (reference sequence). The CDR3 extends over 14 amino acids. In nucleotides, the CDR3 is TGTGCCAGCAGTCCCTCGGGCAGAGACAATGAGCAGTTCTTC. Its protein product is CASSPSGRDNEQFF.

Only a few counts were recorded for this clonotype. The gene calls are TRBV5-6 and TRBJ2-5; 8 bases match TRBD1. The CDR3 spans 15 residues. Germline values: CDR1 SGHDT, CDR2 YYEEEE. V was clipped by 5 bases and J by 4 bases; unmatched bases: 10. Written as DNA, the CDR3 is TGTGCCAGCAGTTCGCGGGACAGGCGTTTAGAGACCCAGTACTTC. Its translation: CASSSRDRRLETQYF. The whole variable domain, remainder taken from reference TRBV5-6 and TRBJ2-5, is DAGVTQSPTHLIKTRGQQVTLRCSPKSGHDTVSWYQQALGQGPQFIFQYYEEEERQRGNFPDRFSGHQFPNYSSELNVNALLLGDSALYLCASSSRDRRLETQYFGPGTRLLVL.

CDR3 coding DNA: TGTGCCAGCACCAGGGACAGCAGATTCTACGAGCAGTACTTC. Protein product: CASTRDSRFYEQYF. The rearrangement uses TRBV12-3 or TRBV12-4 and TRBJ2-4; 7 positions agree with TRBD1. The J call may be in error: the DNA end matches TRBJ2-7 better. The CDR3 has 14 amino acids.

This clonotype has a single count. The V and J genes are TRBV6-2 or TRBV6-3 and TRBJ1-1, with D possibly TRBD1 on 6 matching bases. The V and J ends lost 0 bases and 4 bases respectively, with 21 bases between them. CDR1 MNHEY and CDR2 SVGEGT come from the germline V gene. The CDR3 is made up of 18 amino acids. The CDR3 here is CASSYSRVGGRAGTEAFF. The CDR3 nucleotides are TGTGCCAGCAGTTACTCGAGGGTCGGGGGCAGGGCAGGCACTGAAGCTTTCTTT.

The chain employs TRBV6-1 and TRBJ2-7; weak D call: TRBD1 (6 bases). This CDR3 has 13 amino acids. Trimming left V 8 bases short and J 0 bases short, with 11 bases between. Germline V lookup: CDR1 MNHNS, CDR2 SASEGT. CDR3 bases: TGTGCCAGCCCGGGACAAAGCTCCTACGAGCAGTACTTC. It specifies CASPGQSSYEQYF.

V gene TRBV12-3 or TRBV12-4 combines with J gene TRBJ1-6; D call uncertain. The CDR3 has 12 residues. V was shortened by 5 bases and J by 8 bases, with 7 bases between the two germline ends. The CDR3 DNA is TGTGCCAGCAGTCCCCCCGATTCACCCCTCCACTTT. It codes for CASSPPDSPLHF.

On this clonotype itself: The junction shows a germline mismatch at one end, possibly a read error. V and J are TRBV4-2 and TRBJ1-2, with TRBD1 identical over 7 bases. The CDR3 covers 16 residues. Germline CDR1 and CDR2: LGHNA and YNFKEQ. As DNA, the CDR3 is TGTGCCTGCAGCCAAGGGGGGACAGACTCTAACTATGGCTACACCTTC. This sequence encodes CACSQGGTDSNYGYTF.

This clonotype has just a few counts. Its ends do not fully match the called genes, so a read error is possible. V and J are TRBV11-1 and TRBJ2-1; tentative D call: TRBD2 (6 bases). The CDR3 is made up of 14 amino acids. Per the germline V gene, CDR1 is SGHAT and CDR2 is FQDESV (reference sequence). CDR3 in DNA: TGTGCCAGCAGCTTCCGGGAGTCCTCCAATGAGCAGTTCTTC. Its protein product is CASSFRESSNEQFF.

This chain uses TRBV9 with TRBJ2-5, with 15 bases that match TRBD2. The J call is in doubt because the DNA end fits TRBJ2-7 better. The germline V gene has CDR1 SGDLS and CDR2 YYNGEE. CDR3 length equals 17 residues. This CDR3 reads CASSQTEGTSGGNEQYF. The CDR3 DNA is TGTGCCAGCAGCCAAACAGAGGGGACTAGCGGGGGGAACGAGCAGTACTTC.

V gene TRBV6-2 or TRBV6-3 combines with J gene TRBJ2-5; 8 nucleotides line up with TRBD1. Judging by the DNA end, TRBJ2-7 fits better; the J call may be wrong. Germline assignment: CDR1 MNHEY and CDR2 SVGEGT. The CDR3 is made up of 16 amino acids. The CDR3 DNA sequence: TGTGCCAGCAGTTACTCGACAGGGGTAAGATCCTACGAGCAGTACTTC. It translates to CASSYSTGVRSYEQYF.

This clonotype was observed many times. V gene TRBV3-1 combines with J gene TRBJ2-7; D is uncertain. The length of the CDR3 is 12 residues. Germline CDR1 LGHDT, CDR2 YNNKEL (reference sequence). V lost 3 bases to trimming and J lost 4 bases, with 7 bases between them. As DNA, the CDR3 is TGTGCCAGCAGCCAGGTGGTATACGAGCAGTACTTC. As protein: CASSQVVYEQYF.

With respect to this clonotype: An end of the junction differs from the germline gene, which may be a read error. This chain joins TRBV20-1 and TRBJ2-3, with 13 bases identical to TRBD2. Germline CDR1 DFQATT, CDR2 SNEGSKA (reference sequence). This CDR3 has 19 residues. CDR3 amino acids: CSASLWTSGSTRSTDTQYF. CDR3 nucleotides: TGCAGCGCTAGCTTATGGACTAGCGGGAGTACTCGCAGCACAGATACGCAGTATTTT.

CDR3 coding DNA: TGCAGTGCTAGAGATTTTGGGACTGACTATGGCTACACCTTC. Translating it yields CSARDFGTDYGYTF. The chain uses TRBV20-1 and TRBJ1-2, with D possibly matching TRBD1 (5 bases). Trimming took 0 bases from V and 3 from J, leaving 11 bases between them. Germline-derived CDR1 and CDR2 are DFQATT and SNEGSKA (reference sequence). There are 14 residues in the CDR3.